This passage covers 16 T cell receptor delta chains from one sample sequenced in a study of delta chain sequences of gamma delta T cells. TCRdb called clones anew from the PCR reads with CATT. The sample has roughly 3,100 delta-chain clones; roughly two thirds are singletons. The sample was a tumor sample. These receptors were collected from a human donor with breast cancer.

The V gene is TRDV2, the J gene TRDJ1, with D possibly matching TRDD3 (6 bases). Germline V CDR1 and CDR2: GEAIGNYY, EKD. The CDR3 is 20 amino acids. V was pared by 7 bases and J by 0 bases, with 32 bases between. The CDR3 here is CACGDVPREGERTYTDKLIF. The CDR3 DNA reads TGTGCCTGCGGCGACGTGCCAAGGGAGGGGGAGCGTACTTACACCGATAAACTCATCTTT.

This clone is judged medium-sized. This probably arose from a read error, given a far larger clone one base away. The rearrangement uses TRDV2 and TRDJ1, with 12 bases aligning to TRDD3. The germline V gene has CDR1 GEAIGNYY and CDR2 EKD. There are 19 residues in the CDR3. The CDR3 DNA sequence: TGTTCCTGTGACACTATAGGCTGGGGGATACGCGACGGGGTCGATAAACTCATCTTT. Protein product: CSCDTIGWGIRDGVDKLIF.

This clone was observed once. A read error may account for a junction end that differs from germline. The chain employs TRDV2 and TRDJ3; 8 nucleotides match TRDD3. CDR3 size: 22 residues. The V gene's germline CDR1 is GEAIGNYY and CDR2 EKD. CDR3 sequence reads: CACDASPTGGFPLSCGTQQLFF. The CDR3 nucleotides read TGTGCCTGTGACGCCTCCCCGACTGGGGGCTTTCCGCTCTCCTGTGGCACCCAACAGCTGTTTTTC.

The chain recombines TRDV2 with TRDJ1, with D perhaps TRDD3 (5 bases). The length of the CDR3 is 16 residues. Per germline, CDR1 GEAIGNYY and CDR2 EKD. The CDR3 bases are TGTTCCTTTGACGCCTTTGGGGAATCTTACACCGATAAACTCATCTTT. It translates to CSFDAFGESYTDKLIF.

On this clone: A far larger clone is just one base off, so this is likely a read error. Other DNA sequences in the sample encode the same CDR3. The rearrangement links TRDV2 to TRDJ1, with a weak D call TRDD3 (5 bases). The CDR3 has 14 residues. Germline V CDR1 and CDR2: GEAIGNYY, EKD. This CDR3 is CACDTVVQGFKLIF. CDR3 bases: TGTGCCTGTGACACCGTTGTTCAGGGATTTAAACTCATATTT.

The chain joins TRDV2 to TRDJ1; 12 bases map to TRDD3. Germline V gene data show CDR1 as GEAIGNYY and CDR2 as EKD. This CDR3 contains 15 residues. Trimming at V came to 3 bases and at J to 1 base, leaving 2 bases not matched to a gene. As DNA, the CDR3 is TGTGCCTGTGACGTACTGGGGGATACCACCGATAAACTCATCTTT. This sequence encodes CACDVLGDTTDKLIF.

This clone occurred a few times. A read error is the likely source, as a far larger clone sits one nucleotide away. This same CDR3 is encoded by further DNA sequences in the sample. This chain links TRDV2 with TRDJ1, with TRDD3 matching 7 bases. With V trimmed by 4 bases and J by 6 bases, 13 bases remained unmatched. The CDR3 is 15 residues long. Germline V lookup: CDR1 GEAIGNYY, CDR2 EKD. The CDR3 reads CACDALGIRGNKLIF. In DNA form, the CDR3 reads TGTGCCTGTGATGCCCTGGGGATAAGGGGGAATAAACTCATCTTT.

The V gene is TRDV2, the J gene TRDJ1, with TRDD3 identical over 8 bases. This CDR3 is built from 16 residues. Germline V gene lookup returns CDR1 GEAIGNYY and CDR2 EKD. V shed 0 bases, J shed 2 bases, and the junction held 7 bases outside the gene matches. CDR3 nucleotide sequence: TGTGCCTGTGACACCGTATCTGGGGGAACTACCGATAAACTCATCTTT. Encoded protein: CACDTVSGGTTDKLIF.

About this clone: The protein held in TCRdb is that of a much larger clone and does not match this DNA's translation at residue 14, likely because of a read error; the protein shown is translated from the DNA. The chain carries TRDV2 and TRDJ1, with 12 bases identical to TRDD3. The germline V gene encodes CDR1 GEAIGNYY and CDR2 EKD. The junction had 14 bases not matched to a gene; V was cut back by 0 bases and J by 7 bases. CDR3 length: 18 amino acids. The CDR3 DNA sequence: TGTGCCTGTGACACCGTGGGGGTACTGGGGGATACCGGCGGTAAACTCATCTTT. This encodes CACDTVGVLGDTGGKLIF.

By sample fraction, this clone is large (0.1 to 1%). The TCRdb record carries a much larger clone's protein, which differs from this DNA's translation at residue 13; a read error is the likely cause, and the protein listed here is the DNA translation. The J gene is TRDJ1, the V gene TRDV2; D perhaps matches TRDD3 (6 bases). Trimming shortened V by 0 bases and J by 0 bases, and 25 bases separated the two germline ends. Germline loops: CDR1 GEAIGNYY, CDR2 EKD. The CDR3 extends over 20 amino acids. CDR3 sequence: CACDTVSREGDRSYTDKLIF. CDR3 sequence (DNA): TGTGCCTGTGACACCGTGTCAAGGGAGGGGGACCGATCTTACACCGATAAACTCATCTTT.

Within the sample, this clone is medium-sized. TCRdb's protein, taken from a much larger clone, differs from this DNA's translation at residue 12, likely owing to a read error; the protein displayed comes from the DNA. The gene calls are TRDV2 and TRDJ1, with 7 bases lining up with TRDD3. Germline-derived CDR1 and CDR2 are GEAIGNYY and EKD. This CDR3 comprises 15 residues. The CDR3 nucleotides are TGTGCCTGTGACCCAGTGGGGGAGGACACCGATGAACTCATCTTT. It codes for CACDPVGEDTDELIF.

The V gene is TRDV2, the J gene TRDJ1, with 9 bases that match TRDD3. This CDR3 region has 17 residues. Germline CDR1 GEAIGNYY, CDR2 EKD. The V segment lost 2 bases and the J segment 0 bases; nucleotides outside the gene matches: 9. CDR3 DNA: TGTGCCTGTGACAGCGTACTGGGGGAGGATTACACCGATAAACTCATCTTT. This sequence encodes CACDSVLGEDYTDKLIF.

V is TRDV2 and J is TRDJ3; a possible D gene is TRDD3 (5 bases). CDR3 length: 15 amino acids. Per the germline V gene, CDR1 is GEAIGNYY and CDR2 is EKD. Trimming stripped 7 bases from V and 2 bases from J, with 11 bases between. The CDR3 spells CACLWVPWDTRQMFF. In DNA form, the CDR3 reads TGTGCCTGCCTCTGGGTTCCCTGGGACACCCGACAGATGTTTTTC.

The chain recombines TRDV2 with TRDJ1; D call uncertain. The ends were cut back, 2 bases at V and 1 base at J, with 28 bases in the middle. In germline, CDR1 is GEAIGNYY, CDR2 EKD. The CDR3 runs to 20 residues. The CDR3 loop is CACDNGTRERDRACTDKLIF. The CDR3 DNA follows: TGTGCCTGTGACAACGGGACAAGGGAGAGGGACCGAGCGTGCACCGATAAACTCATCTTT.

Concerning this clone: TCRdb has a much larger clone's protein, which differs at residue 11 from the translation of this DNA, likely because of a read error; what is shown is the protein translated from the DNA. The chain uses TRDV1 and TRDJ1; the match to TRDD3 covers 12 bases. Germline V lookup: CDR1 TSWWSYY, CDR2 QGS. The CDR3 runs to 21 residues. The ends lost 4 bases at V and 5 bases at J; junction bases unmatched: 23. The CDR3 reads CALGGRAYALSAWGIRDKLIF. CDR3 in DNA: TGTGCTCTTGGGGGCCGGGCCTACGCCCTCTCTGCCTGGGGGATACGAGATAAACTCATCTTT.

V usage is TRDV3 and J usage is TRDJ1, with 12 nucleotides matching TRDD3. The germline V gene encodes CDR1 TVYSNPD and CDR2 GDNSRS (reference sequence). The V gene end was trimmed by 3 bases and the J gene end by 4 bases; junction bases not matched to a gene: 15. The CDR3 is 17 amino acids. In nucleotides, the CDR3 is TGTGCCTTGGCCCCGTTGTTCTGGGGGATACGCGACGATAAACTCATCTTT. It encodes CALAPLFWGIRDDKLIF. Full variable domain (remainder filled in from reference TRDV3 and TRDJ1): CDKVTQSSPDQTVASGSEVVLLCTYDTVYSNPDLFWYRIRPDYSFQFVFYGDNSRSEGADFTQGRFSVKHILTQKAFHLVISPVRTEDSATYYCALAPLFWGIRDDKLIFGKGTRVTVEP.